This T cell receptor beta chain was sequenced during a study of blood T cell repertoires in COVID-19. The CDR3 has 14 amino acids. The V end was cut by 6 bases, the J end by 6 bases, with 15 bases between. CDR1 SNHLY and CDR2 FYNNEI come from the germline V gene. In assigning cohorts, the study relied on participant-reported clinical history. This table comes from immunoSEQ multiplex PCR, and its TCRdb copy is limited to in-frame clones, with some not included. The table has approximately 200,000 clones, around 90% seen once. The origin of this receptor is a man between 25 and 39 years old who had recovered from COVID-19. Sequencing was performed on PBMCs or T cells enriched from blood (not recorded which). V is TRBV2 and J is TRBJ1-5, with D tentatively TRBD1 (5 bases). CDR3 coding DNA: TGTGCCAGCAGGTGGCTAACGGGGGGTCAGCCCCAGCATTTT. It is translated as CASRWLTGGQPQHF.